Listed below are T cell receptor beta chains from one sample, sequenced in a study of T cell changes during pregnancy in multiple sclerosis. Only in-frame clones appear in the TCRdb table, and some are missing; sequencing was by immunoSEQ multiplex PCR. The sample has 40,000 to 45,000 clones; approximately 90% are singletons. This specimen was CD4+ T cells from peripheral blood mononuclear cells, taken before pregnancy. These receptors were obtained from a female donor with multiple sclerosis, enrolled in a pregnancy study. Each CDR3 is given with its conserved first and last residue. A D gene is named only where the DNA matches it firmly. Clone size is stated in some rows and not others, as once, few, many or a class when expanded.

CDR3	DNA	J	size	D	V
CAISEGRNTEAFF	TGTGCCATCAGTGAAGGGAGGAACACTGAAGCTTTCTTT	TRBJ1-1	NA	NA	TRBV10-3
CASSQTGASFITYGYTF	TGTGCCAGCAGCCAAACAGGGGCGTCCTTTATAACCTATGGCTACACCTTC	TRBJ1-2	NA	TRBD1	TRBV27
CASSPTQGDGYTF	TGTGCCAGCTCACCTACCCAGGGCGATGGCTACACCTTC	TRBJ1-2	NA	NA	TRBV18
CASSSTFPDTQYF	TGTGCCAGCAGCTCAACTTTCCCAGATACGCAGTATTTT	TRBJ2-3	once	NA	TRBV5-4
CASSVMRSQETQYF	TGTGCCAGCTCCGTTATGAGGTCACAAGAGACCCAGTACTTC	TRBJ2-5	NA	NA	TRBV7-2
CASRDNVEKLFF	TGTGCCAGCAGGGACAACGTTGAAAAACTGTTTTTT	TRBJ1-4	NA	NA	TRBV6-5
CASSFSSYEQYF	TGTGCCAGCAGCTTTAGTTCCTACGAGCAGTACTTC	TRBJ2-7	NA	NA	TRBV5-6
CASSSQGDTEAFF	TGTGCCAGCTCATCCCAGGGGGACACTGAAGCTTTCTTT	TRBJ1-1	NA	TRBD1	TRBV18
CASSPGLGEFF	TGTGCCAGCAGTCCGGGACTAGGGGAGTTCTTC	TRBJ2-1	NA	TRBD2	TRBV6-6
CASSLISQETQYF	TGTGCCAGCAGCTTAATTAGTCAAGAGACCCAGTACTTC	TRBJ2-5	NA	NA	TRBV7-3
CASSRDRGREQYF	TGTGCCAGCAGTAGAGACAGGGGGCGCGAGCAGTACTTC	TRBJ2-7	NA	TRBD1	TRBV28
CASSPPGGQNTIYF	TGTGCCAGCAGCCCACCGGGGGGTCAAAACACCATATATTTT	TRBJ1-3	NA	NA	TRBV7-2
CAWSVLGGDNQPQHF	TGTGCCTGGAGTGTACTAGGGGGAGACAATCAGCCCCAGCATTTT	TRBJ1-5	NA	NA	TRBV30
CASAGEAQGSLHF	TGTGCCAGTGCGGGGGAGGCCCAGGGGTCCCTCCACTTT	TRBJ1-6	NA	NA	TRBV2
CASSFGGRQETQYF	TGTGCTAGCAGCTTCGGGGGTCGCCAAGAGACCCAGTACTTC	TRBJ2-5	NA	NA	TRBV7-7
CASNSRVRGTEDTQYF	TGTGCCAGCAACTCTAGGGTAAGGGGGACAGAAGATACGCAGTATTTT	TRBJ2-3	once	TRBD1	TRBV7-2
CASSIMRLAGGGDTQYF	TGTGCCAGTAGTATCATGAGACTAGCGGGGGGGGGAGATACGCAGTATTTT	TRBJ2-3	NA	TRBD2	TRBV19
CASSLEAEQYF	TGTGCCAGCAGCTTGGAAGCCGAGCAGTACTTC	TRBJ2-7	NA	NA	TRBV5-6
CASSWGGMNTEAFF	TGTGCCAGCAGCTGGGGGGGAATGAACACTGAAGCTTTCTTT	TRBJ1-1	NA	NA	TRBV7-8
CASEGRGAFF	TGTGCTAGTGAGGGCAGGGGAGCTTTCTTT	TRBJ1-1	NA	NA	TRBV12-5
CASSVLDRGGETQYF	TGTGCCAGCAGCGTACTGGACAGGGGGGGGGAGACCCAGTACTTC	TRBJ2-5	NA	TRBD1	TRBV9
CASSPRIPGNTEAFF	TGTGCCAGCTCACCACGGATCCCAGGGAACACTGAAGCTTTCTTT	TRBJ1-1	NA	NA	TRBV18
CAWLWQDRGTGELFF	TGTGCCTGGCTCTGGCAGGACAGGGGGACCGGGGAGCTGTTTTTT	TRBJ2-2	NA	TRBD1	TRBV30
CASSPPNSPAAFF	TGTGCCAGCTCACCACCCAACAGCCCAGCAGCTTTCTTT	TRBJ1-1	NA	NA	TRBV18
CASKRAETEAFF	TGTGCCAGCAAGAGGGCGGAGACTGAAGCTTTCTTT	TRBJ1-1	NA	NA	TRBV19
CASSPGRGQSTEAFF	TGTGCCAGCTCACCCGGCAGGGGCCAGAGCACTGAAGCTTTCTTT	TRBJ1-1	once	NA	TRBV18
CASSLGPGQGDTQYF	TGTGCCAGCAGCTTGGGGCCAGGGCAGGGAGATACGCAGTATTTT	TRBJ2-3	NA	NA	TRBV5-6
CASSLGVGTGEGYTF	TGTGCCAGCAGCTTAGGGGTCGGCACAGGGGAAGGCTACACCTTC	TRBJ1-2	NA	TRBD1	TRBV7-3
CASSLVGTSGLTSTDTQYF	TGTGCCAGCAGCTTAGTGGGGACTAGCGGTTTAACTAGCACAGATACGCAGTATTTT	TRBJ2-3	NA	TRBD2	TRBV7-2
CASTDRRNTIYF	TGTGCCAGCACCGACAGGCGAAACACCATATATTTT	TRBJ1-3	NA	NA	TRBV27
CSVGTPRGEGREQYF	TGCAGCGTTGGAACTCCCCGGGGAGAGGGCCGCGAGCAGTACTTC	TRBJ2-7	NA	NA	TRBV29-1
CASTRSGGINYGYTF	TGTGCCAGCACCCGGTCGGGGGGGATCAACTATGGCTACACCTTC	TRBJ1-2	NA	NA	TRBV6-5
CASSHGVTTDTQYF	TGTGCCAGTAGTCACGGAGTAACCACAGATACGCAGTATTTT	TRBJ2-3	NA	NA	TRBV19
CSVEGQGRSYNEQFF	TGCAGCGTCGAGGGACAGGGTCGGTCCTACAATGAGCAGTTCTTC	TRBJ2-1	NA	TRBD1	TRBV29-1
CASSAPGTDESAFF	TGTGCCAGCAGCGCGCCGGGGACAGACGAATCGGCTTTCTTT	TRBJ1-1	NA	TRBD1	TRBV9
CASTFRDEQFF	TGTGCCAGTACCTTTCGGGATGAGCAGTTCTTC	TRBJ2-1	once	NA	TRBV19
CASSFFYEQYF	TGTGCCAGCAGCTTCTTCTACGAGCAGTACTTC	TRBJ2-7	few	NA	TRBV5-8
CASTRDRGNSPLHF	TGTGCCAGCACCAGGGACAGGGGTAATTCACCCCTCCACTTT	TRBJ1-6	NA	TRBD1	TRBV7-2
CASSLLAGGTNEQFF	TGTGCCAGCAGCTTACTAGCGGGGGGGACCAATGAGCAGTTCTTC	TRBJ2-1	NA	TRBD2	TRBV7-3
CASSHGPTRETQYF	TGTGCCAGCAGCCACGGCCCAACGCGGGAGACCCAGTACTTC	TRBJ2-5	NA	NA	TRBV13
CASSFQGWNSPLHF	TGTGCCAGCAGTTTCCAGGGATGGAATTCACCCCTCCACTTT	TRBJ1-6	NA	NA	TRBV27
CSVGSAASNQPQHF	TGCAGCGTTGGCTCCGCGGCAAGCAATCAGCCCCAGCATTTT	TRBJ1-5	NA	NA	TRBV29-1
CASSSRPGGYNEQFF	TGTGCCAGCAGTTCGCGCCCTGGGGGGTACAATGAGCAGTTCTTC	TRBJ2-1	NA	NA	TRBV6-6
CASSLGARSWQPQHF	TGTGCCAGCAGCTTAGGAGCCAGGTCGTGGCAGCCCCAGCATTTT	TRBJ1-5	NA	NA	TRBV7-2
CASSLTEQQGYTF	TGTGCCAGCAGCTTAACGGAGCAGCAGGGCTACACCTTC	TRBJ1-2	NA	NA	TRBV7-3
CASRRVGDSNQPQHF	TGTGCCAGCAGGAGGGTCGGGGATAGCAATCAGCCCCAGCATTTT	TRBJ1-5	NA	NA	TRBV27
CASSLSRASTGELFF	TGTGCCAGCAGCTTAAGCAGGGCTAGCACCGGGGAGCTGTTTTTT	TRBJ2-2	NA	NA	TRBV7-9
CASSLRVRWDTEAFF	TGTGCCAGCAGCTTGAGGGTGCGGTGGGACACTGAAGCTTTCTTT	TRBJ1-1	NA	NA	TRBV7-6
CASSQDRNRARTEAFF	TGCGCCAGCAGCCAAGATCGCAACAGGGCACGGACTGAAGCTTTCTTT	TRBJ1-1	NA	NA	TRBV4-1
CASSVVPGYNEQFF	TGTGCCAGCAGCGTAGTCCCAGGATACAATGAGCAGTTCTTC	TRBJ2-1	once	NA	TRBV9
CATSRDLAGQGSSNEQFF	TGTGCCACCAGCAGAGATTTAGCGGGGCAGGGGTCCTCCAATGAGCAGTTCTTC	TRBJ2-1	NA	TRBD2	TRBV15
CSVFGQGSTGELFF	TGCAGCGTTTTTGGGCAGGGCAGCACCGGGGAGCTGTTTTTT	TRBJ2-2	NA	NA	TRBV29-1
CSAFQSDKLNYEQYF	TGCAGCGCTTTTCAATCGGACAAGCTGAACTACGAGCAGTACTTC	TRBJ2-7	NA	NA	TRBV29-1
CASSFPGQGDEQYF	TGTGCCAGCAGCTTCCCGGGACAGGGTGACGAGCAGTACTTC	TRBJ2-7	NA	TRBD1	TRBV11-2
CATSREGGGLSTDTQYF	TGTGCCACCAGCAGGGAGGGCGGGGGGCTTAGCACAGATACGCAGTATTTT	TRBJ2-3	NA	TRBD2	TRBV15
CASSGGTGTTYEQYF	TGTGCCAGCAGCGGGGGGACAGGGACTACCTACGAGCAGTACTTC	TRBJ2-7	NA	TRBD1	TRBV5-4
CASSEKTGTNTEAFF	TGTGCCAGCAGCGAAAAGACAGGTACGAACACTGAAGCTTTCTTT	TRBJ1-1	NA	NA	TRBV7-6
CASSLVRGYEQYF	TGTGCCAGCAGCTTGGTTCGCGGCTACGAGCAGTACTTC	TRBJ2-7	NA	NA	TRBV5-8
CASSPGGGTEAFF	TGTGCCAGCAGCCCGGGGGGCGGCACTGAAGCTTTCTTT	TRBJ1-1	NA	NA	TRBV7-3